One and the same sample provided the 23 T cell receptor beta chains below, sequenced in a study of blood T cell repertoires in COVID-19. Data came from immunoSEQ multiplex PCR; TCRdb stores just in-frame clones and leaves some out. The table records 200,000 to 250,000 clones, around 86% of them present only once. Material for sequencing was peripheral blood. All receptors come from a human donor in a cohort sampled during active COVID-19.

V is TRBV24-1 and J is TRBJ2-3; D perhaps matches TRBD1 (6 bases). V was clipped by 4 bases and J by 4 bases, with 11 bases between them. The germline V gene encodes CDR1 KGHDR and CDR2 SFDVKD. The length of the CDR3 is 14 residues. The CDR3 DNA sequence: TGTGCCACCAGTGACACCTCAGGGGCAGATACGCAGTATTTT. The encoded protein is CATSDTSGADTQYF.

In its sample, this clone was seen once. The chain couples TRBV14 to TRBJ2-3, with TRBD2 as a possible D gene (6 bases). CDR3 length: 15 amino acids. Trimming removed 2 bases at V and 4 bases at J, with 13 bases between. Germline loops: CDR1 SGHDN, CDR2 FVKESK. The CDR3 DNA reads as TGTGCCAGCAGCCAAACTGGGGGGTACCCAGATACGCAGTATTTT. Amino acid sequence: CASSQTGGYPDTQYF. The full variable domain, with the rest looked up from reference TRBV14 and TRBJ2-3, is EAGVTQFPSHSVIEKGQTVTLRCDPISGHDNLYWYRRVMGKEIKFLLHFVKESKQDESGMPNNRFLAERTGGTYSTLKVQPAELEDSGVYFCASSQTGGYPDTQYFGPGTRLTVL.

This clone was counted between two and nine times. The J gene is TRBJ1-2, the V gene TRBV11-1; D might be TRBD1 (5 bases). The CDR3 runs to 14 residues. The V end was cut by 5 bases, the J end by 0 bases, with 10 bases between. The germline gives CDR1 SGHAT, CDR2 FQDESV (reference sequence). CDR3 sequence reads: CASSHRKANYGYTF. Written as DNA, the CDR3 is TGTGCCAGCAGCCACAGGAAAGCTAACTATGGCTACACCTTC.

The V and J genes are TRBV27 and TRBJ2-4; possibly TRBD2 for D (5 bases). Germline CDR1 and CDR2: MNHEY and SMNVEV (reference sequence). The CDR3 has 13 amino acids. V was pared by 3 bases and J by 8 bases, with 11 bases between. CDR3 residues: CASSFVHGDIQYF. The DNA for the CDR3 is TGTGCCAGCAGTTTCGTCCACGGGGACATTCAGTACTTC.

With respect to this clone: Within the sample, other DNA sequences also encode this same CDR3. The J gene is TRBJ1-3, the V gene TRBV18, with D hard to call. The V end was cut by 0 bases, the J end by 0 bases, with 6 bases between. Germline CDR1 KGHSH, CDR2 LQKENI. This CDR3 has 15 amino acids. CDR3 sequence reads: CASSPPSNSGNTIYF. Written as DNA, the CDR3 is TGTGCCAGCTCACCACCGTCCAACTCTGGAAACACCATATATTTT.

CDR3 sequence reads: CASSYSINRLDYEQYF. The CDR3 bases are TGTGCCAGCAGTTACTCGATAAACAGGCTTGACTACGAGCAGTACTTC. The rearrangement uses TRBV6-5 and TRBJ2-7, with TRBD1 as a possible D gene (5 bases). V lost 0 bases and J 3 bases, leaving 15 bases between the germline ends. Germline CDR1 MNHEY, CDR2 SVGAGI. This CDR3 is 16 amino acids long.

The chain links TRBV2 to TRBJ1-4, with 10 positions matching TRBD1. This CDR3 comprises 14 residues. V lost 8 bases, J lost 5 bases, and 5 bases stayed unmatched. Germline assignment: CDR1 SNHLY and CDR2 FYNNEI. CDR3 bases: TGTGCCAGCGGCAGGACAGGGGGGAATGAAAAACTGTTTTTT. Encoded protein: CASGRTGGNEKLFF.

This chain connects TRBV3-1 (or the pseudogene TRBV3-2) to TRBJ2-7; no reliable D call. Per the germline V gene, CDR1 is LGHDT and CDR2 is YNNKEL (reference sequence). The CDR3 covers 16 residues. Deletions cut 1 base from V and 9 bases from J, with 22 bases between. The CDR3: CASSQVYVSAAPGQYF. In nucleotides, the CDR3 is TGTGCCAGCAGCCAAGTTTATGTATCGGCGGCGCCGGGGCAGTACTTC.

This clone was observed a handful of times. The chain links TRBV18 to TRBJ2-7; D is undetermined. Trimming removed 3 bases from V and 0 bases from J, with 12 bases in between. The CDR3 is 15 amino acids. Germline CDR1 KGHSH, CDR2 LQKENI. The CDR3 DNA sequence: TGTGCCAGCTCACCCATGAGACCAGGCTCCTACGAGCAGTACTTC. Encoded protein: CASSPMRPGSYEQYF.

The chain combines TRBV19 with TRBJ1-2; 8 nucleotides line up with TRBD1. The germline V gene encodes CDR1 LNHDA and CDR2 SQIVND (reference sequence). The CDR3 runs to 18 residues. V dropped 3 bases and J dropped 8; count of bases not matched to a gene: 20. The CDR3 protein is CASSIVPGQDGPQFGYTF. The CDR3 region has the DNA TGTGCCAGTAGTATCGTCCCGGGACAGGACGGTCCCCAGTTCGGCTACACCTTC.

This chain joins TRBV6-5 and TRBJ1-6, with 7 bases lining up with TRBD1. Germline V gene lookup returns CDR1 MNHEY and CDR2 SVGAGI. This CDR3 has 15 amino acids. Losses at the gene ends were 5 bases for V and 2 bases for J; bases not matched to a gene: 3. CDR3 DNA sequence: TGTGCCAGCAGTCCCGGGACAGCCTATAATTCACCCCTCCACTTT. This sequence encodes CASSPGTAYNSPLHF.

The genes are TRBV9 and TRBJ2-5, with TRBD2 matching 10 bases. CDR1 and CDR2 from the germline V gene are SGDLS and YYNGEE. This CDR3 is built from 16 residues. V shed 5 bases, J shed 5 bases, and the junction held 12 bases outside the gene matches. The CDR3 sequence: CASSRGASGSWETQYF. The CDR3, as DNA: TGTGCCAGCAGTCGAGGGGCTAGCGGGAGTTGGGAGACCCAGTACTTC.

This chain uses TRBV5-1 with TRBJ2-5; 10 bases are a match to TRBD2. Germline V gene sequence: CDR1 SGHRS, CDR2 YFSETQ. Trimming removed 3 bases from V and 4 bases from J; junction bases left unmatched: 9. The CDR3 has 16 residues. This CDR3 reads CASSWSGVAGGETQYF. Here the CDR3 DNA reads TGCGCCAGCAGCTGGTCCGGGGTAGCGGGAGGAGAGACCCAGTACTTC.

This clone was seen a single time. The J gene is TRBJ2-7, the V gene TRBV9, with 7 bases fitting TRBD1. Germline trimming cut 0 bases from V and 5 bases from J; bases unmatched to any gene: 8. CDR1 is SGDLS, CDR2 YYNGEE, per germline. This CDR3 region has 15 residues. Here the CDR3 reads CASSVDGTDYDEQYF. CDR3 nucleotide sequence: TGTGCCAGCAGCGTAGATGGGACAGATTATGACGAGCAGTACTTC.

This chain links TRBV27 with TRBJ1-6; D unresolved. V dropped 5 bases and J dropped 0 bases, with 8 bases sitting between them. The germline CDR1 and CDR2 sequences are MNHEY and SMNVEV (reference sequence). This CDR3 region has 15 residues. In DNA, the CDR3 is TGTGCCAGCAGTCCCTCGGGCTCCTATAATTCACCCCTCCACTTT. This encodes CASSPSGSYNSPLHF.

CDR3 loop: CAWRTSATDTQYF. As DNA, the CDR3 is TGTGCCTGGAGAACTAGCGCCACAGATACGCAGTATTTT. The rearrangement links TRBV30 to TRBJ2-3, with 7 bases fitting TRBD2. This CDR3 comprises 13 residues. The V gene end was trimmed by 3 bases and the J gene end by 2 bases; junction bases not matched to a gene: 2. The germline V gene encodes CDR1 GTSNPN and CDR2 SVGIG (reference sequence).

This clone was counted once. The rearrangement links TRBV2 to TRBJ2-7; TRBD2 aligns across 13 bases. The germline CDR1 and CDR2 sequences are SNHLY and FYNNEI. The CDR3 length is 15 residues. V shed 6 bases and J 1 base; nucleotides not matched to a gene: 3. CDR3 sequence: CASRMGLAGSYEQYF. The CDR3 DNA is TGTGCCAGCAGGATGGGACTAGCGGGGTCCTACGAGCAGTACTTC.

This clone has only a few counts. The chain links TRBV5-4 to TRBJ1-5; a possible D gene is TRBD1 (5 bases). Germline CDR1 reads SGHNT; CDR2 reads YYREEE (reference sequence). The CDR3 runs to 15 residues. Trimming pared 1 base from V and 2 bases from J, leaving 10 bases between. CDR3: CASSLQGLRNQPQHF. DNA for the CDR3: TGTGCCAGCAGCTTGCAGGGACTGCGCAATCAGCCCCAGCATTTT.

J is TRBJ1-3 and V is TRBV6-4, with 9 positions matching TRBD1. There are 14 residues in the CDR3. The V and J ends lost 4 bases and 7 bases, in that order; junction bases with no gene match: 5. The germline gives CDR1 MRHNA, CDR2 SNTAGT. CDR3 bases: TGTGCCAGCAGTGCTTGGGACAGGGTGAACACCATATATTTT. Encoded protein: CASSAWDRVNTIYF.

The chain links TRBV5-1 to TRBJ2-5; TRBD2 matches 9 bases. The CDR3 length is 16 residues. V gave up 0 bases and J gave up 0 bases; unmatched junction bases: 3. Germline V CDR1 and CDR2: SGHRS, YFSETQ. Here the CDR3 reads CASSLGSGGYQETQYF. DNA for the CDR3: TGCGCCAGCAGCTTGGGTAGCGGGGGCTACCAAGAGACCCAGTACTTC.

Points on this clone: A read error may account for a junction end that differs from germline. The chain joins TRBV11-3 to TRBJ2-7; TRBD1 aligns across 9 bases. The CDR3 has 13 residues. The germline V gene encodes CDR1 SGHNT and CDR2 YENEEA. The CDR3 DNA reads TGTGCCAGCAGCCCGGGGACAGGGCCACATCTGATCTTC. Amino acids: CASSPGTGPHLIF. The whole variable domain, filled in from reference TRBV11-3 and TRBJ2-7, reads EAGVVQSPRYKIIEKKQPVAFWCNPISGHNTLYWYLQNLGQGPELLIRYENEEAVDDSQLPKDRFSAERLKGVDSTLKIQPAELGDSAVYLCASSPGTGPHLIFGPGTRLTVT.

The V call is TRBV29-1, the J call TRBJ2-6; 9 bases are a match to TRBD2. After removal of 3 bases from V and 2 bases from J, the junction contained 5 bases not matched to a gene. Germline CDR1 reads SQVTM; CDR2 reads ANQGSEA. The CDR3 runs 16 residues. This CDR3 reads CSVDLASGTGANVLTF. CDR3 coding DNA: TGCAGCGTTGATTTGGCTAGCGGGACTGGGGCCAACGTCCTGACTTTC.

J is TRBJ1-1 and V is TRBV6-2 or TRBV6-3; TRBD1 might be the D (6 bases). The CDR3 contains 14 residues. The V end lost 6 bases, the J end lost 1 base, and 12 bases lay between the germline ends. CDR1 and CDR2 from the germline V gene are MNHEY and SVGEGT. DNA of the CDR3: TGTGCCAGCAGCAGCGACAGGACGAACACTGAAGCTTTCTTT. Translated, it gives CASSSDRTNTEAFF.